Listed below are T cell receptor beta chains from one sample, sequenced in a study of blood T cell repertoires in COVID-19. The repertoire was sequenced with immunoSEQ multiplex PCR; TCRdb's copy has only in-frame clones and lacks some. The repertoire holds about 110,000 clones, around 89% seen once, with about 3% in the top ten. The sample comprised peripheral blood. The origin of the receptors is a woman aged 45-59 years with acute or convalescent COVID-19. The CDR3 runs from the conserved cysteine through the conserved F or W. The D gene is left open where the match is weak. Size is stated for part of the rows, as once, few or many counts, or as a class when the clone is expanded.

J gene,clone size,V gene,D gene,CDR3 DNA,CDR3 protein
TRBJ2-7,-,TRBV10-3,TRBD2,TGTGCCACCGCGGGGGGGGACGAGCAGTACTTC,CATAGGDEQYF
TRBJ2-1,few,TRBV3-1/TRBV3-2,-,TGTGCCAGCAGCCAGGACCGCTCGGCAGGGTCCTACAATGAGCAGTTCTTC,CASSQDRSAGSYNEQFF
TRBJ2-5,-,TRBV2,-,TGTGCCAGCAGTCCCAGTATTTGGCGGAACAAATACCAAGAGACCCAGTACTTC,CASSPSIWRNKYQETQYF
TRBJ1-5,-,TRBV10-3,-,TGTGCCATCAGTGTAGGGGATTCTCAGCCCCAGCATTTT,CAISVGDSQPQHF
TRBJ1-1,-,TRBV4-1,-,TGCGCCAGCAGCCAAGAGGGTCAGGGGCTAGGAGAAGCTTTCTTT,CASSQEGQGLGEAFF
TRBJ1-3,-,TRBV6-5,-,TGTGCCAGCAGTTACAACAGGGACTCTGGAAACACCATATATTTT,CASSYNRDSGNTIYF
TRBJ2-3,-,TRBV28,TRBD2,TGTGCCAGCAGTTTTGTAGCGGGGACAGATACGCAGTATTTT,CASSFVAGTDTQYF
TRBJ2-2,-,TRBV28,TRBD1,TGTGCCAGCAGTTTCCTCGGGACAGCGAACACCGGGGAGCTGTTTTTT,CASSFLGTANTGELFF
TRBJ2-1,-,TRBV18,TRBD2,TGTGCCAGCTCACCGCGGACTAGCGGCCACAATGAGCAGTTCTTC,CASSPRTSGHNEQFF
TRBJ2-2,-,TRBV4-2,-,TGTGCCAGCAGCCAAGATCCGGCGGGACTTAACACCGGGGAGCTGTTTTTT,CASSQDPAGLNTGELFF
TRBJ1-1,-,TRBV11-2,-,TGTGCCAGCAGCGCGACAAACACTGAAGCTTTCTTT,CASSATNTEAFF
TRBJ2-7,-,TRBV3-1/TRBV3-2,-,TGTGCCAGCAGCCCAGGGCAGGGTATCTACGAGCAGTACTTC,CASSPGQGIYEQYF
TRBJ2-1,-,TRBV24-1,-,TGTGCCACCTCCGGGGGGTTAGGGGGGGATGAGCAGTTCTTC,CATSGGLGGDEQFF
TRBJ2-2,few,TRBV7-2,TRBD2,TGTGCCAGCAGCTTCCTAGCGGGCCAGGTGGCCGGGGAGCTGTTTTTT,CASSFLAGQVAGELFF
TRBJ1-2,once,TRBV29-1,TRBD1,TGCAGCGCCAAGGGGACAGGCTATGGCTACACCTTC,CSAKGTGYGYTF
TRBJ2-3,-,TRBV5-1,-,TGCGCCAGCAGCCCCGGGACACCCATCGCAGACACGCAGTATTTT,CASSPGTPIADTQYF
TRBJ2-7,once,TRBV10-2,TRBD1,TGCGCCAGCAGTGAGTCGGTGACAGGGAACTACGAGCAGTACTTC,CASSESVTGNYEQYF
TRBJ1-5,-,TRBV18,-,TGTGCCAGCTCCCTGGCCGAGGACAATCAGCCCCAGCATTTT,CASSLAEDNQPQHF
TRBJ2-1,-,TRBV28,TRBD2,TGTGCCAGCATCGTAGCGGGAGGAATTGGGGAGCAGTTCTTC,CASIVAGGIGEQFF
TRBJ2-2,-,TRBV10-3,TRBD2,TGTGCCATCAGTGAGGGGGCGGGAGGAACCGGGGAGCTGTTTTTT,CAISEGAGGTGELFF
TRBJ1-5,-,TRBV5-1,-,TGCGCCAGCAGCTTGGCCGGGGGTCAGGGGCCCCAGCATTTT,CASSLAGGQGPQHF
TRBJ1-1,-,TRBV29-1,-,TGCAGCGTTACGGACTGGAACACTGAAGCTTTCTTT,CSVTDWNTEAFF
TRBJ2-7,-,TRBV6-8,TRBD1,TGTGCCAGCCTCTCCGGGACAGACTCCTACGAGCAGTACTTC,CASLSGTDSYEQYF
TRBJ1-4,-,TRBV6-1,-,TGTGCCAGCAGTGAAAGGGCAGGGTTTGGTGAAAAACTGTTTTTT,CASSERAGFGEKLFF
TRBJ2-2,-,TRBV3-1/TRBV3-2,TRBD2,TGTGCCAGCAGCGGGACTAGCGGCCACGGGGAGCTGTTTTTT,CASSGTSGHGELFF
TRBJ2-1,few,TRBV7-9,-,TGTGCCAGCAGCTCGAGCCCAGCAGCGAATGAGCAGTTCTTC,CASSSSPAANEQFF
TRBJ2-7,-,TRBV5-1,-,TGCGCCAGCAGCGCGGACAGCAACTCCTACGAGCAGTACTTC,CASSADSNSYEQYF
TRBJ2-1,-,TRBV9,TRBD2,TGTGCCAGCAGCGTAGGGCCCAGCGGGAGGGGGAATGAGCAGTTCTTC,CASSVGPSGRGNEQFF
TRBJ2-7,-,TRBV11-2,-,TGTGCCAGCAGCTTAGAAGCGGGCCGGACCTCCTACGAGCAGTACTTC,CASSLEAGRTSYEQYF
TRBJ2-1,-,TRBV24-1,TRBD1,TGTGCCACCAGTGATGCAACAGGGGGTCCATACAATGAGCAGTTCTTC,CATSDATGGPYNEQFF
TRBJ2-3,once,TRBV6-5,TRBD2,TGTGCCAGCTCTGGACTAGCGTCCCGCACAGATACGCAGTATTTT,CASSGLASRTDTQYF
TRBJ2-1,-,TRBV29-1,-,TGCAGCGCCCAGAACGGCGGGGCTTACAATGAGCAGTTCTTC,CSAQNGGAYNEQFF
TRBJ2-5,-,TRBV28,-,TGTGCCAGCAGCCCTCAAGCGGGCCCCCAGTACTTC,CASSPQAGPQYF
TRBJ1-1,-,TRBV18,TRBD1,TGTGCCAGCTCACGGGACAGGACCTCTTCGGGGAACACTGAAGCTTTCTTT,CASSRDRTSSGNTEAFF
TRBJ2-5,-,TRBV28,-,TGTGCCAGCAGTTCGACCGGGGAGACCCAGTACTTC,CASSSTGETQYF
TRBJ2-7,-,TRBV27,-,TGTGCCAGCAGTCCGAGGACCTACGAGCAGTACTTC,CASSPRTYEQYF
TRBJ1-2,-,TRBV19,-,TGTGCCAGCCGGACCGGGACAACTTCCTTGGGCGGCTACACCTTC,CASRTGTTSLGGYTF
TRBJ1-1,-,TRBV3-1/TRBV3-2,-,TGTGCCAGCAGCCATGGCAGGGTGAACACTGAAGCTTTCTTT,CASSHGRVNTEAFF
TRBJ2-1,-,TRBV6-5,TRBD1,TGTGCCAGCAGTCCTTCGGGGACAGGCTACAATGAGCAGTTCTTC,CASSPSGTGYNEQFF
TRBJ2-2,-,TRBV7-9,TRBD2,TGTGCCAGCATGATAGCGGGAGTCGGGGAGCTGTTTTTT,CASMIAGVGELFF
TRBJ1-1,-,TRBV5-5,-,TGTGCCAGCAGCTCGGGACATTCGAACACTGAAGCTTTCTTT,CASSSGHSNTEAFF
TRBJ1-5,-,TRBV2,-,TGTGCCAGCAGTGAAGGTCGCAGGGTCGGCAATCAGCCCCAGCATTTT,CASSEGRRVGNQPQHF
TRBJ1-5,-,TRBV19,TRBD1,TGTGCCAGTAGTATAGATCAAGGGACAGGGGCCCAGCCCCAGCATTTT,CASSIDQGTGAQPQHF
TRBJ2-1,-,TRBV19,TRBD2,TGTGCCACAACGGTGGGGCTAGCGGGATCCAATGAGCAGTTCTTC,CATTVGLAGSNEQFF
TRBJ1-1,-,TRBV28,-,TGTGCCAGCAAGGAGACCCGGAACACTGAAGCTTTCTTT,CASKETRNTEAFF
TRBJ2-2,-,TRBV29-1,-,TGCAGCGTTGTGAGTCGTGGCACCGGGGAGCTGTTTTTT,CSVVSRGTGELFF
TRBJ1-5,-,TRBV19,TRBD1,TGTGCCAGTAGTATGACAGGGTTCAATCAGCCCCAGCATTTT,CASSMTGFNQPQHF
TRBJ2-7,-,TRBV11-1,-,TGTGCCAGCAGCTTAGGGGACCTGGACAGCCTCGGCGAGCAGTACTTC,CASSLGDLDSLGEQYF
TRBJ1-5,-,TRBV28,-,TGTGCCAGCAGTTTAAGGGGAGGACAGCCCCAGCATTTT,CASSLRGGQPQHF
TRBJ1-2,-,TRBV6-5,TRBD1,TGTGCCAGCAGGATGACAGGGGCCAGCTATGGCTACACCTTC,CASRMTGASYGYTF